The entry below gives a single T cell receptor beta chain sequence along with its context. Antigen specificity is unknown. V lost 3 bases and J lost 4, with 13 bases in between. Germline CDR1 reads LNHDA; CDR2 reads SQIVND (reference sequence). The CDR3 has 15 residues. These data are taken from a study of cytomegalovirus exposure and HLA in healthy donors. Study-level points and caveats: According to a subsequent analysis, TCR clusters from the first cohort were inclined to appear together in the roughly 120 validation repertoires. Published work reported that the classifier diagnosed cytomegalovirus status with high specificity and sensitivity.

Data came from immunoSEQ multiplex PCR; TCRdb stores just in-frame clones and leaves some out. Among roughly 300,000 clones, approximately 90% were seen once, and the ten largest hold approximately 1.1%. The source of this sequence is a woman aged 30 to 39 in good health and CMV-seropositive. J is TRBJ1-5 and V is TRBV19; D possibly corresponds to TRBD1 (5 bases). The source material was PBMCs. CDR3 sequence reads: CASSIPGHLNQPQHF. The DNA of the CDR3 is TGTGCCAGTAGTATCCCCGGACACCTTAATCAGCCCCAGCATTTT.